What follows are 11 T cell receptor beta chains derived from one specimen sequenced in a study of T-cell reconstitution after alpha-beta-depleted transplantation in children. A TCRbeta library incorporating unique molecular identifiers was prepared. TCRdb reanalysed the PCR reads using MiXCR and keeps one entry per CDR3 protein. The top ten hold roughly 5.1% of the sample, which has approximately 400,000 distinct CDR3 sequences, about a tenth seen once. The source material was PBMCs from the stem cell graft donor, sampled from the stem cell graft. The receptors were gathered from a human donor who donated a stem cell graft to a child with acute myeloid leukemia.

This clonotype has a count of ten or more. This chain's CDR3 is CASSGRGSGNTIYF. The CDR3 coding sequence is TGTGCCAGCAGTGGACGGGGCTCTGGAAACACCATATATTTT. The V gene is TRBV2, the J gene TRBJ1-3; the D is unclear. Germline CDR1 is SNHLY and CDR2 is FYNNEI. V was shortened by 4 bases and J by 0 bases, with 7 bases between the two germline ends. CDR3 length: 14 amino acids.

The DNA for the CDR3 is TGTGCCAGCTCACTCCGAGAAGGAGACAAAACTGAAGCTTTCTTT. Translating it yields CASSLREGDKTEAFF. This sequence joins TRBV18 and TRBJ1-1; unclear D gene. Germline V CDR1 and CDR2: KGHSH, LQKENI. This CDR3 contains 15 residues. Trimming removed 4 bases at V and 5 bases at J, with 17 bases between.

This clonotype was seen ten or more times. The chain employs TRBV9 and TRBJ1-1; D possibly corresponds to TRBD1 (5 bases). Per germline, CDR1 SGDLS and CDR2 YYNGEE. V lost 3 bases and J lost 9, with 12 bases in between. The CDR3 is made up of 12 amino acids. CDR3 region: CASSAPGLQAFF. For the CDR3, the DNA is TGTGCCAGCAGCGCCCCAGGGCTTCAAGCTTTCTTT.

This clonotype was found a few times. V and J are TRBV7-9 and TRBJ2-7; a weak D match, TRBD2 (5 bases). V was trimmed by 1 base and J by 4 bases, leaving 11 bases between them. The CDR3 has 14 amino acids. Germline loops: CDR1 SEHNR, CDR2 FQNEAQ (reference sequence). CDR3 sequence: CASSLDPGMYEQYF. DNA for the CDR3: TGTGCCAGCAGCTTAGACCCGGGGATGTACGAGCAGTACTTC.

This clonotype was counted a few times. The chain employs TRBV12-3 or TRBV12-4 and TRBJ2-6; the D gene is possibly TRBD2 (5 bases). Trimming removed 7 bases from V and 6 bases from J, with 19 bases in between. The CDR3 runs to 16 residues. The CDR3 coding sequence is TGTGCCAGCACTGAGGGTTCTTCGGTAGTGGCCAACGTCCTGACTTTC. Translation gives CASTEGSSVVANVLTF.

This clonotype was observed many times. The rearrangement uses TRBV10-2 and TRBJ1-1, with D perhaps matching TRBD1 (5 bases). CDR3 length: 13 amino acids. The V gene lost 2 bases and the J gene lost 1 base, with 5 bases spanning the gap. Germline V gene lookup returns CDR1 WSHSY and CDR2 SAAADI. This CDR3 is CASSEGANTEAFF. Written as DNA, the CDR3 is TGCGCCAGCAGTGAGGGGGCGAACACTGAAGCTTTCTTT.

This clonotype was seen more than once but under ten times. The gene calls are TRBV9 and TRBJ1-3; the D is unclear. The germline V and J ends were trimmed by 0 bases and 2 bases, with 9 bases remaining between them. Germline V gene lookup returns CDR1 SGDLS and CDR2 YYNGEE. The CDR3 has 15 residues. DNA for the CDR3: TGTGCCAGCAGCGTAGGGGATGGGGCTGGAAACACCATATATTTT. Translation: CASSVGDGAGNTIYF.

The gene calls are TRBV6-5 and TRBJ2-1; D unresolved. The CDR3 sequence is 12 residues long. Per germline, CDR1 MNHEY and CDR2 SVGAGI. V was shortened by 0 bases and J by 9 bases, with 6 bases between the two germline ends. The CDR3 coding sequence is TGTGCCAGCAGTTACTCCTCGGCTGAGCAGTTCTTC. This gives the protein CASSYSSAEQFF.

In regard to this clonotype: Sequence at one end of the junction differs from germline and may be a read error. The chain couples TRBV6-1 to TRBJ2-2; D is possibly TRBD1 or TRBD2 (5 bases each). The CDR3 has 15 amino acids. The germline gives CDR1 MNHNS, CDR2 SASEGT. Written as DNA, the CDR3 is TGTGCCAGCAGACCCGGGGCTATAAACACCGGGGAGCCGTTTTTT. Encoded protein: CASRPGAINTGEPFF.

The chain employs TRBV30 and TRBJ2-7; D is possibly TRBD1 or TRBD2 (6 bases each). Germline V CDR1 and CDR2: GTSNPN, SVGIG (reference sequence). The CDR3 covers 12 residues. With 2 bases removed from V and 4 bases from J, the gap between germline ends came to 9 bases. CDR3 sequence (DNA): TGTGCCTGGAGTCAGGGGAGGTACGAGCAGTACGTC. Residues: CAWSQGRYEQYV.

This clonotype has only a few counts. The rearrangement uses TRBV20-1 and TRBJ2-5, with 7 bases that match TRBD1. Germline V gene sequence: CDR1 DFQATT, CDR2 SNEGSKA (reference sequence). V lost 3 bases to trimming and J lost 2 bases; unmatched junction nucleotides: 9. This CDR3 has 15 amino acids. The DNA for the CDR3 is TGCAGTGCTAGCGTTATCGGGACAGTTCAAGAGACCCAGTACTTC. This gives the protein CSASVIGTVQETQYF.